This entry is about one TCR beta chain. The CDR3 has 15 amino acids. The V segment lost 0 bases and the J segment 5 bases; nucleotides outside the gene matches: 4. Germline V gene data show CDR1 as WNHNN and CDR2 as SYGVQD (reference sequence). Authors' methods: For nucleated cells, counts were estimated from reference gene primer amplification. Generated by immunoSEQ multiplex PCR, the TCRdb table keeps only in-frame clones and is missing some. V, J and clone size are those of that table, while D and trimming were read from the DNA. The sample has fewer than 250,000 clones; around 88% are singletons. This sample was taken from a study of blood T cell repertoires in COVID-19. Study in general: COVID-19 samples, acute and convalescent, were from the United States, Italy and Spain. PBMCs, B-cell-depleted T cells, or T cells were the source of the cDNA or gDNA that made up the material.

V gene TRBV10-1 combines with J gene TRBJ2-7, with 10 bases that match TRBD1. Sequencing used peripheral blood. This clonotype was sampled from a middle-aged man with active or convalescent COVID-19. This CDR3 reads CASSESGQGLDEQYF. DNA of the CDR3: TGCGCCAGCAGTGAGTCGGGACAGGGGTTGGACGAGCAGTACTTC.